These 27 T cell receptor beta chains share one sample of origin, sequenced in a study of memory CD4+ T cells and cytomegalovirus serostatus. The data were produced by immunoSEQ multiplex PCR, yet TCRdb's version contains in-frame clones alone and is incomplete. The sample holds around 84,000 clones, less than 90% seen once. Single viable CD3+CD4+CD8-CD45RO+ cells were sorted as the memory CD4+ T cells. The specimen sequenced was memory CD4+ T cells from blood. Receptors were obtained from an adult in good health and CMV-seronegative.

The chain uses TRBV6-1 and TRBJ2-7; no definite D call. This CDR3 contains 13 residues. Per the germline V gene, CDR1 is MNHNS and CDR2 is SASEGT. Trimming stripped 4 bases from V and 0 bases from J, with 7 bases between. In DNA, the CDR3 is TGTGCCAGCAGTGTGACACTCTCCTACGAGCAGTACTTC. It translates to CASSVTLSYEQYF.

J is TRBJ1-1 and V is TRBV29-1; TRBD1 might be the D (5 bases). The V and J ends lost 7 bases and 6 bases respectively, with 24 bases between them. This CDR3 spans 15 amino acids. Germline assignment: CDR1 SQVTM and CDR2 ANQGSEA. DNA of the CDR3: TGCAGCGGTGCCGATACGGGACGGACACGTTCTGAAGCTTTCTTT. Amino acid sequence: CSGADTGRTRSEAFF.

This chain connects TRBV5-1 to TRBJ2-1, with TRBD2 identical over 9 bases. Germline V gene lookup returns CDR1 SGHRS and CDR2 YFSETQ. This CDR3 comprises 15 residues. Germline trimming cut 1 base from V and 3 bases from J; bases unmatched to any gene: 2. The CDR3 nucleotides are TGCGCCAGCAGCTTGCAGCGGGGGGACTACAATGAGCAGTTCTTC. Protein product: CASSLQRGDYNEQFF.

J is TRBJ1-3 and V is TRBV6-5, with 7 positions matching TRBD1. The CDR3 runs to 16 residues. The junction had 9 bases not matched to a gene; V was cut back by 3 bases and J by 4 bases. Germline CDR1 is MNHEY and CDR2 is SVGAGI. The CDR3 DNA reads TGTGCCAGCAGTTATTCCACGACAGGGTCAGGAAACACCATATATTTT. Amino acid sequence: CASSYSTTGSGNTIYF.

This clone was seen a single time. This chain uses TRBV30 with TRBJ2-2; 7 bases map to TRBD1. CDR1 and CDR2 (germline): GTSNPN, SVGIG (reference sequence). CDR3 length equals 17 residues. After removal of 2 bases from V and 3 bases from J, the junction contained 12 bases not matched to a gene. CDR3 bases: TGTGCCTGGAGTCTAACGGTATGGGACAGCTACACCGGGGAGCTGTTTTTT. Protein: CAWSLTVWDSYTGELFF. The full variable domain, its missing parts supplied by reference TRBV30 and TRBJ2-2, is SQTIHQWPATLVQPVGSPLSLECTVEGTSNPNLYWYRQAAGRGLQLLFYSVGIGQISSEVPQNLSASRPQDRQFILSSKKLLLSDSGFYLCAWSLTVWDSYTGELFFGEGSRLTVL.

V usage is TRBV5-1 and J usage is TRBJ1-6; 10 bases match TRBD1. V shed 3 bases and J 10 bases; nucleotides not matched to a gene: 13. The CDR3 is made up of 17 amino acids. Germline assignment: CDR1 SGHRS and CDR2 YFSETQ. The CDR3 protein is CASSSSYRDRGNSPLHF. CDR3 nucleotide sequence: TGCGCCAGCAGCTCCTCCTACCGGGACAGGGGAAACTCACCCCTCCACTTT.

The rearrangement joins TRBV7-9 to TRBJ1-1, with D uncertain. From germline, CDR1 is SEHNR and CDR2 FQNEAQ (reference sequence). V shed 4 bases and J shed 11 bases, with 11 bases lying between them. The CDR3 is 11 residues long. CDR3 amino acids: CASSSLGLAFF. The CDR3 DNA follows: TGTGCCAGCAGCTCCCTCGGGCTTGCTTTCTTT. The full variable domain, with the rest looked up from reference TRBV7-9 and TRBJ1-1, is DTGVSQNPRHKITKRGQNVTFRCDPISEHNRLYWYRQTLGQGPEFLTYFQNEAQLEKSRLLSDRFSAERPKGSFSTLEIQRTEQGDSAMYLCASSSLGLAFFGQGTRLTVV.

The chain employs TRBV29-1 and TRBJ2-5, with D perhaps matching TRBD1 or TRBD2 (5 bases each). The CDR3 length is 15 residues. Germline loops: CDR1 SQVTM, CDR2 ANQGSEA. V lost 2 bases and J 5 bases, leaving 18 bases between the germline ends. CDR3 DNA: TGCAGCGTTGAAAAGACCGGTACCAGGGAGGAGACCCAGTACTTC. Translating it yields CSVEKTGTREETQYF. Looking up the rest from reference TRBV29-1 and TRBJ2-5 gives the full variable domain: SAVISQKPSRDICQRGTSLTIQCQVDSQVTMMFWYRQQPGQSLTLIATANQGSEATYESGFVIDKFPISRPNLTFSTLTVSNMSPEDSSIYLCSVEKTGTREETQYFGPGTRLLVL.

The chain combines TRBV7-8 with TRBJ1-6, with D tentatively TRBD1 (6 bases). The germline V and J ends were trimmed by 1 base and 9 bases, with 13 bases remaining between them. This CDR3 is built from 15 residues. Germline-derived CDR1 and CDR2 are SGHVS and FQNEAQ. For the CDR3, the DNA is TGTGCCAGCAGCTTAGGGGGACATCAGGTTTCACCCCTCCACTTT. This codes for CASSLGGHQVSPLHF.

This chain links TRBV6-5 with TRBJ1-2; weak D call: TRBD1 (6 bases). This CDR3 is 15 amino acids long. Germline V gene lookup returns CDR1 MNHEY and CDR2 SVGAGI. Trimming shortened V by 5 bases and J by 6 bases, and 19 bases separated the two germline ends. CDR3 sequence (DNA): TGTGCCAGCAGTCAGACCTACCACAGGGACAATGGCTACACCTTC. This translates into CASSQTYHRDNGYTF.

There are a few counts of this clone. This chain uses TRBV10-1 with TRBJ2-1; no definite D call. Deletions cut 8 bases from V and 8 bases from J, with 13 bases between. This CDR3 has 12 amino acids. Germline-derived CDR1 and CDR2 are WNHNN and SYGVQD (reference sequence). CDR3 loop: CASGPRWDEQFF. Written as DNA, the CDR3 is TGCGCCAGCGGTCCCCGATGGGATGAGCAGTTCTTC.

The rearrangement links TRBV11-2 to TRBJ2-3; D is unclear. The CDR3 is 15 residues long. V was cut by 2 bases and J by 2 bases, with 11 bases left in between. CDR1 SGHAT and CDR2 FQNNGV come from the germline V gene. CDR3 in DNA: TGTGCCAGCAGCTTATATGGCAGAGTCACAGATACGCAGTATTTT. This codes for CASSLYGRVTDTQYF.

V and J are TRBV18 and TRBJ1-1; D ambiguous. Germline V gene lookup returns CDR1 KGHSH and CDR2 LQKENI. The V gene lost 5 bases and the J gene lost 0 bases, with 4 bases spanning the gap. CDR3 length equals 12 residues. The CDR3 DNA is TGTGCCAGCTCAGCCCTGAACACTGAAGCTTTCTTT. Translated: CASSALNTEAFF.

In nucleotides, the CDR3 is TGCGCCAGCAGTGAGGAACAGAACTATGGCTACACCTTC. It codes for CASSEEQNYGYTF. This chain joins TRBV10-1 and TRBJ1-2; D is undetermined. The CDR3 totals 13 residues. The V and J ends lost 2 bases and 2 bases respectively, with 6 bases between them. The germline gives CDR1 WNHNN, CDR2 SYGVQD (reference sequence).

CDR3 DNA sequence: TGTGCCAGTAGTATCAATACAGACTCAAATCAGCCCCAGCATTTT. It yields the protein CASSINTDSNQPQHF. The chain carries TRBV19 and TRBJ1-5; D is uncertain. The CDR3 spans 15 residues. Per germline, CDR1 LNHDA and CDR2 SQIVND (reference sequence). Trimming pared 3 bases from V and 4 bases from J, leaving 13 bases between.

The chain has TRBV18 and TRBJ1-3; D is undetermined. Looked up from germline, CDR1 is KGHSH and CDR2 is LQKENI. The CDR3 has 16 amino acids. V lost 1 base, J lost 0 bases, and 10 bases lay in between. The CDR3 protein is CASSPQLRVSGNTIYF. For the CDR3, the DNA is TGTGCCAGCTCACCACAACTACGGGTCTCTGGAAACACCATATATTTT.

The rearrangement links TRBV28 to TRBJ1-2; possible D gene TRBD1, 5 bases. Germline loops: CDR1 MDHEN, CDR2 SYDVKM. The V end was cut by 6 bases, the J end by 4 bases, with 12 bases between. This CDR3 has 13 amino acids. This CDR3 reads CASSVRDRYGYTF. The CDR3 DNA reads as TGTGCCAGCAGCGTCAGGGACCGCTATGGCTACACCTTC.

This chain connects TRBV7-9 to TRBJ2-1; D not certain. The CDR3 length is 14 residues. Germline CDR1 SEHNR, CDR2 FQNEAQ (reference sequence). Trimming stripped 0 bases from V and 4 bases from J, with 7 bases between. The CDR3 DNA sequence: TGTGCCAGCAGCTTAGCGTCACAGTACAATGAGCAGTTCTTC. Protein sequence: CASSLASQYNEQFF.

The chain joins TRBV10-3 to TRBJ1-2, with 7 bases lining up with TRBD1. The length of the CDR3 is 16 residues. The junction had 13 bases not matched to a gene; V was cut back by 4 bases and J by 5 bases. Germline CDR1 ENHRY, CDR2 SYGVKD. The CDR3 nucleotides read TGTGCCATCAGTGGGGACAGTTATTCTGGTGTTTATGGCTACACCTTC. This sequence encodes CAISGDSYSGVYGYTF.

The chain recombines TRBV12-5 with TRBJ1-3, with D uncertain. Germline CDR1 LGHNT, CDR2 FRNRAP. Trimming shortened V by 1 base and J by 4 bases, and 11 bases separated the two germline ends. This CDR3 region has 15 residues. The CDR3 nucleotides read TGTGCTAGTGGTTTGGGAATTTATTCCGGAAACACCATATATTTT. Protein sequence: CASGLGIYSGNTIYF.

The genes are TRBV19 and TRBJ2-1, with D possibly TRBD2 on 6 matching bases. Germline values: CDR1 LNHDA, CDR2 SQIVND (reference sequence). Trimming took 6 bases from V and 4 from J, leaving 16 bases between them. The CDR3 spans 15 residues. CDR3 nucleotide sequence: TGTGCCAGTAGACTCGCCGGGACTGGGTACAATGAGCAGTTCTTC. Its protein product is CASRLAGTGYNEQFF.

V usage is TRBV5-8 and J usage is TRBJ2-6; 8 nucleotides agree with TRBD1. Germline V lookup: CDR1 SGHTS, CDR2 YDEGEE. This CDR3 contains 18 residues. V gave up 5 bases and J gave up 0 bases; unmatched junction bases: 10. CDR3 sequence: CASRFDRGHNSGANVLTF. As DNA, the CDR3 is TGTGCCAGCAGATTCGACAGGGGACATAACTCTGGGGCCAACGTCCTGACTTTC.

The CDR3: CASSLLGGNQPQHF. The CDR3 DNA reads as TGTGCCAGCAGCCTACTCGGGGGGAATCAGCCCCAGCATTTT. The J gene is TRBJ1-5, the V gene TRBV28, with D maybe TRBD1 (5 bases). The CDR3 is 14 amino acids. Germline V gives CDR1 MDHEN, CDR2 SYDVKM. The V end was cut by 6 bases, the J end by 4 bases, with 13 bases between.

The chain carries TRBV28 and TRBJ1-5; possibly TRBD1 for D (5 bases). CDR3 length: 15 amino acids. Trimming pared 7 bases from V and 5 bases from J, leaving 18 bases between. Germline-derived CDR1 and CDR2 are MDHEN and SYDVKM. The CDR3 protein is CASNSGTLWDQPQHF. The DNA for the CDR3 is TGTGCCAGCAACTCTGGGACCCTATGGGATCAGCCCCAGCATTTT.

The chain combines TRBV7-8 with TRBJ1-1; 7 bases map to TRBD1. This CDR3 comprises 14 residues. Germline CDR1 is SGHVS and CDR2 is FQNEAQ. V lost 3 bases and J lost 4; bases outside the gene matches: 5. The CDR3 region has the DNA TGTGCCAGCAGCTTTAGTCAGGGGGGCACTGAAGCTTTCTTT. It yields the protein CASSFSQGGTEAFF.

This chain joins TRBV6-6 and TRBJ1-1; no reliable D call. In germline, CDR1 is MNHNY, CDR2 SVGAGI (reference sequence). The V end was cut by 6 bases, the J end by 6 bases, with 2 bases between. The CDR3 consists of 9 residues. The CDR3 here is CASSAEAFF. The DNA of the CDR3 is TGTGCCAGCAGCGCTGAAGCTTTCTTT.

The gene calls are TRBV19 and TRBJ1-6; D unclear. This CDR3 has 17 amino acids. Germline-derived CDR1 and CDR2 are LNHDA and SQIVND (reference sequence). Trimming pared 2 bases from V and 8 bases from J, leaving 19 bases between. The chain's CDR3 is CASSIRPEGGYHSPLHF. The CDR3 DNA reads TGTGCCAGTAGTATACGACCGGAGGGAGGGTATCATTCACCCCTCCACTTT.